This T cell receptor (beta chain) was documented in a study of blood T cell repertoires in COVID-19. Overall study: Samples representing acute and convalescent COVID-19 were sourced from the United States, Italy and Spain. Sources were T cells, B-cell-depleted T cells, or PBMCs; the material itself was cDNA or gDNA.

The ends lost 5 bases at V and 5 bases at J; junction bases unmatched: 17. This CDR3 has 18 amino acids. CDR1 SGHVS and CDR2 FQNEAQ come from the germline V gene. Methods used by the authors: Quantification of nucleated cells was approximated via reference gene primer amplification. Method: immunoSEQ multiplex PCR; TCRdb's copy keeps in-frame clones and lacks some. D and trimming come from the DNA, and the V and J calls and clone size come from that table. This sample yields over 200,000 clones, of which 88% are seen a single time; about 0.8% belongs to the top ten. The sequenced material came from peripheral blood. The chain combines TRBV7-8 with TRBJ2-5; TRBD1 agrees at 10 bases. The TCR originated in a woman aged 25 to 45 with acute or convalescent COVID-19. In DNA form, the CDR3 reads TGTGCCAGCAGCCCCAAAATTCCGGGACAGGGGAGGAAGGAGACCCAGTACTTC. Its protein product is CASSPKIPGQGRKETQYF.